Listed below are T cell receptor beta chains from one sample, sequenced in a study of blood T cells in healthy people across ages. TCRdb reprocessed the 5' RACE reads via MiXCR and lists one record per CDR3 protein. This sample has about 1.6 million distinct CDR3 sequences; about 35% occur once, and the top ten carry around 11%. Sequences were obtained from blood. These receptors were collected from a woman aged 25 to 39 in good health. Both conserved end residues are part of each CDR3. Fields, in order: clone size, D gene, CDR3 length, J gene, V gene, CDR3 DNA, CDR3 protein. D genes are given only for firm matches. The listing skips clone size in some rows; elsewhere it reads once, few, many or a size class.

clone_size: NA
d_call: NA
cdr3_length: 12
j_call: TRBJ2-3
v_call: TRBV3-1
cdr3_nt: TGTGCCAGCAGTACACCGGGTCTAGCAGTGTATTTT
cdr3_aa: CASSTPGLAVYF

clone_size: few
d_call: NA
cdr3_length: 13
j_call: TRBJ2-1
v_call: TRBV7-2
cdr3_nt: TGTGCCAGCAGATTAAGGGGTACGGGACAGCAGTTCTTC
cdr3_aa: CASRLRGTGQQFF

clone_size: NA
d_call: NA
cdr3_length: 13
j_call: TRBJ2-3
v_call: TRBV7-3
cdr3_nt: TGTGCCAGCAGCGCCCCACCAGCAAGTACGCAGTATTTT
cdr3_aa: CASSAPPASTQYF

clone_size: NA
d_call: NA
cdr3_length: 12
j_call: TRBJ2-5
v_call: TRBV20-1
cdr3_nt: TGCGGTGCTGGGACCCGGCAAGAGACCCAGTACTTC
cdr3_aa: CGAGTRQETQYF

clone_size: NA
d_call: NA
cdr3_length: 15
j_call: TRBJ2-7
v_call: TRBV9
cdr3_nt: TGTGCCAGCAGCGCCGGACAGCAATCGGCCTACGAGCAGTACTTC
cdr3_aa: CASSAGQQSAYEQYF

clone_size: NA
d_call: NA
cdr3_length: 16
j_call: TRBJ1-1
v_call: TRBV12-3/TRBV12-4
cdr3_nt: TGTGCCAGCAGTCCGCCCAGATTGACCGTGAACACTGAAGCTTTCTTT
cdr3_aa: CASSPPRLTVNTEAFF

clone_size: NA
d_call: TRBD1
cdr3_length: 17
j_call: TRBJ2-1
v_call: TRBV20-1
cdr3_nt: TGCAGTGCTAGGTTGGGAGAACCGGGACAGGGGTACAATGAGCAGTTCTTC
cdr3_aa: CSARLGEPGQGYNEQFF

clone_size: NA
d_call: NA
cdr3_length: 16
j_call: TRBJ2-1
v_call: TRBV3-1
cdr3_nt: TGTGCCAGCAGCCAAGACTCTAGTTTCTCCTACAATGAGCAGTTCTTC
cdr3_aa: CASSQDSSFSYNEQFF

clone_size: many
d_call: NA
cdr3_length: 13
j_call: TRBJ2-5
v_call: TRBV10-3
cdr3_nt: TGTGCCATCACCGGGACTCTACAGGAGACCCAGTACTTC
cdr3_aa: CAITGTLQETQYF

clone_size: few
d_call: NA
cdr3_length: 14
j_call: TRBJ2-1
v_call: TRBV6-4
cdr3_nt: TGTGCCAGCAGTTCCGGGGGGCCAGCTAACGGGCAGTTCTTC
cdr3_aa: CASSSGGPANGQFF

clone_size: NA
d_call: TRBD2
cdr3_length: 15
j_call: TRBJ2-2
v_call: TRBV2
cdr3_nt: TGTGCCTGCCGGGTACTGACTAGCGGGAGCGGGGAGCTGTTTTTT
cdr3_aa: CACRVLTSGSGELFF

clone_size: few
d_call: NA
cdr3_length: 14
j_call: TRBJ1-2
v_call: TRBV4-2
cdr3_nt: TGTGCCAGCAGCACACCCGGCAGAGCCTATGGCTACACCTTC
cdr3_aa: CASSTPGRAYGYTF

clone_size: NA
d_call: TRBD1
cdr3_length: 16
j_call: TRBJ1-5
v_call: TRBV29-1
cdr3_nt: TGCAGCGTGGTGAAACAGGGGGCCTGGTGCAATCAGCCCCAGCATTTT
cdr3_aa: CSVVKQGAWCNQPQHF

clone_size: few
d_call: NA
cdr3_length: 13
j_call: TRBJ1-5
v_call: TRBV12-3/TRBV12-4
cdr3_nt: TGTGCCAGCAGTTCCCACGCGAGTCGGCCCCAGCATTTT
cdr3_aa: CASSSHASRPQHF

clone_size: few
d_call: NA
cdr3_length: 13
j_call: TRBJ1-2
v_call: TRBV2
cdr3_nt: TGTGCCAGCAGTGAAGTACAGGACTCAAGCCACACCTTC
cdr3_aa: CASSEVQDSSHTF

clone_size: many
d_call: TRBD2
cdr3_length: 14
j_call: TRBJ2-5
v_call: TRBV29-1
cdr3_nt: TGCAGCGTTACCAGCGGGGCCCTAGGAAAGACCCAGTACTTC
cdr3_aa: CSVTSGALGKTQYF

clone_size: NA
d_call: NA
cdr3_length: 13
j_call: TRBJ2-5
v_call: TRBV20-1
cdr3_nt: TGCAGTGCTAGAGCGTGGGAACAAGAGACCCAGTACTTC
cdr3_aa: CSARAWEQETQYF

clone_size: NA
d_call: TRBD2
cdr3_length: 17
j_call: TRBJ2-5
v_call: TRBV3-1
cdr3_nt: TGTGCCAGCAGCTGTGGAGCCGGCGGGAGATTAAAAGAGACCCAGTACTTC
cdr3_aa: CASSCGAGGRLKETQYF

clone_size: NA
d_call: TRBD1
cdr3_length: 16
j_call: TRBJ1-6
v_call: TRBV27
cdr3_nt: TGTGCCAGCAGTTTCTCCCTGACAGGGGCTAACTCACCCCTCCACTTT
cdr3_aa: CASSFSLTGANSPLHF

clone_size: few
d_call: NA
cdr3_length: 12
j_call: TRBJ2-7
v_call: TRBV7-8
cdr3_nt: TGTGCCAGCAGCGACGGCACCGTCGAGCAGTACTTC
cdr3_aa: CASSDGTVEQYF

clone_size: NA
d_call: NA
cdr3_length: 15
j_call: TRBJ2-5
v_call: TRBV5-4
cdr3_nt: TGTGCCAGCAGTCAAAGAGGGGGTCCTCAAGAGACCCAGTACTTC
cdr3_aa: CASSQRGGPQETQYF

clone_size: many
d_call: NA
cdr3_length: 9
j_call: TRBJ2-1
v_call: TRBV29-1
cdr3_nt: TGCAGCGCTGGACAACCGCAGTTCTTC
cdr3_aa: CSAGQPQFF

clone_size: NA
d_call: TRBD1
cdr3_length: 16
j_call: TRBJ2-3
v_call: TRBV7-2
cdr3_nt: TGTGCCAGCAGCCGGACAGGCTCGAGGGGGACAGATACGCAGTATTTT
cdr3_aa: CASSRTGSRGTDTQYF

clone_size: NA
d_call: TRBD1
cdr3_length: 15
j_call: TRBJ2-7
v_call: TRBV5-1
cdr3_nt: TGCGCCAGCAGCTTGTATCGGGACAGTCGGAGGGAGCAGTACTTC
cdr3_aa: CASSLYRDSRREQYF

clone_size: many
d_call: TRBD2
cdr3_length: 15
j_call: TRBJ2-3
v_call: TRBV5-6
cdr3_nt: TGTGCCAGCAGCCCCCGGGGAGGGAGAACAGATACGCAGTATTTT
cdr3_aa: CASSPRGGRTDTQYF

clone_size: few
d_call: TRBD1
cdr3_length: 20
j_call: TRBJ1-6
v_call: TRBV7-2
cdr3_nt: TGTGCCAGCAGCTTGGCCTTCAGGGGGGGCAGGAGCTCCTATAATTCACCCCTCCACTTT
cdr3_aa: CASSLAFRGGRSSYNSPLHF

clone_size: few
d_call: NA
cdr3_length: 14
j_call: TRBJ2-7
v_call: TRBV9
cdr3_nt: TGTGCCAGCAGCGTAGGTCAGGATCCTAGCGAGCAGTACTTC
cdr3_aa: CASSVGQDPSEQYF

clone_size: few
d_call: TRBD1
cdr3_length: 17
j_call: TRBJ1-1
v_call: TRBV13
cdr3_nt: TGTGCCAGCAGCTTAGGTCAGGGGGCTCGTTGGGACACTGAAGCTTTCTTT
cdr3_aa: CASSLGQGARWDTEAFF

clone_size: NA
d_call: TRBD1
cdr3_length: 13
j_call: TRBJ2-7
v_call: TRBV6-1
cdr3_nt: TGTGCCAGCAATCATAAAGGGGGCTTCGAGCAGTACTTC
cdr3_aa: CASNHKGGFEQYF

clone_size: NA
d_call: NA
cdr3_length: 13
j_call: TRBJ2-1
v_call: TRBV24-1
cdr3_nt: TGTGCCACCAGTGAACGGGGGTGGAATGAGCAGTTCTTC
cdr3_aa: CATSERGWNEQFF

clone_size: few
d_call: TRBD2
cdr3_length: 18
j_call: TRBJ2-5
v_call: TRBV3-1
cdr3_nt: TGTGCCAGCAGCCGACGGACTAGCGGGGGCCCGTCACAAGAGACCCAGTACTTC
cdr3_aa: CASSRRTSGGPSQETQYF

clone_size: NA
d_call: TRBD1
cdr3_length: 15
j_call: TRBJ1-2
v_call: TRBV5-1
cdr3_nt: TGCGCCAGCAGCTGGGGACAGCTACAATTGGGGGGCTACACCTTC
cdr3_aa: CASSWGQLQLGGYTF

clone_size: NA
d_call: TRBD2
cdr3_length: 15
j_call: TRBJ2-1
v_call: TRBV14
cdr3_nt: TGTGCCAGCAGCCTCTTCGGGACTAGCCGCAATGGGCAGTTCTTC
cdr3_aa: CASSLFGTSRNGQFF

clone_size: NA
d_call: TRBD1
cdr3_length: 16
j_call: TRBJ2-1
v_call: TRBV12-3/TRBV12-4
cdr3_nt: TGTGCCAGCACCTCGACAGGGACCAGCTCCTACAGTGAGCAGTTCTTC
cdr3_aa: CASTSTGTSSYSEQFF

clone_size: NA
d_call: TRBD1
cdr3_length: 15
j_call: TRBJ2-1
v_call: TRBV12-3/TRBV12-4
cdr3_nt: TGTGCCAGCAGTTCGGGGGACAGGGGATCTTATGAGCAGTTCTTC
cdr3_aa: CASSSGDRGSYEQFF